The 19 T cell receptor beta chains below all came from one sample that was sequenced in a study of Graves' ophthalmopathy and Graves' hyperthyroidism. Researchers took RNA transcripts and amplified TCR beta CDR3 regions from them. In the first round, RT-PCR was carried out with HTBI primers, and a multiplex PCR formed the second round. TCRdb re-analysed the multiplex PCR reads in MiXCR, keeping a single row per CDR3 protein. The table includes around 1,200,000 distinct CDR3 sequences, roughly 35% detected once. The sample comprised peripheral blood or thyroid tissue (not recorded which). These receptors were obtained from an adult man with Graves' hyperthyroidism.

This clonotype came up a few times. The chain is built from TRBV6-1 and TRBJ1-2; 8 bases agree with TRBD1. The CDR3 has 15 amino acids. CDR1 and CDR2 (germline): MNHNS, SASEGT. Trimming removed 5 bases from V and 1 base from J; junction bases left unmatched: 6. In DNA form, the CDR3 reads TGTGCCAGCAGTAACCCGGACAGGGTTAACTATGGCTACACCTTC. Protein product: CASSNPDRVNYGYTF.

This clonotype has ten or more counts. This chain connects TRBV7-9 to TRBJ2-2; TRBD2 might be the D (5 bases). Germline loops: CDR1 SEHNR, CDR2 FQNEAQ (reference sequence). The CDR3 consists of 14 residues. V gave up 3 bases and J gave up 6 bases, with 11 bases separating them. CDR3 bases: TGTGCCAGCAGCTTGGCCACTAGATCCGGGGAGCTGTTTTTT. It translates to CASSLATRSGELFF.

The rearrangement joins TRBV7-2 to TRBJ2-7; TRBD2 aligns across 9 bases. Per germline, CDR1 SGHTA and CDR2 FQGNSA. This CDR3 contains 15 residues. J gave up 4 bases and V 0 bases, and 4 bases lay outside the gene matches. The chain's CDR3 is CASSLAHSGRYEQYF. DNA for the CDR3: TGTGCCAGCAGCTTAGCGCACAGCGGGAGGTACGAGCAGTACTTC.

The gene calls are TRBV7-8 and TRBJ1-6; no firm D call. The CDR3 is made up of 19 amino acids. The V end was cut by 5 bases, the J end by 6 bases, with 26 bases between. Germline loops: CDR1 SGHVS, CDR2 FQNEAQ. CDR3 DNA sequence: TGTGCCAGCAGCACCCTCATCCCGGCAGGCCATATTCGTAATTCACCCCTCCACTTT. Encoded protein: CASSTLIPAGHIRNSPLHF.

This clonotype was seen a few times. The CDR3 loop is CAIRGRTSTDTQYF. Written as DNA, the CDR3 is TGTGCCATCAGGGGCCGTACTAGCACAGATACGCAGTATTTT. This chain uses TRBV10-3 with TRBJ2-3; no definite D call. The ends were cut back, 6 bases at V and 0 bases at J, with 10 bases in the middle. CDR3 length: 14 amino acids. From germline, CDR1 is ENHRY and CDR2 SYGVKD.

This chain links TRBV25-1 with TRBJ1-1; no definite D call. This CDR3 has 12 residues. Deletions cut 1 base from V and 8 bases from J, with 8 bases between. Germline V gives CDR1 MGHDK, CDR2 SYGVNS. CDR3 sequence reads: CASSESYGEAFF. The CDR3 region has the DNA TGTGCCAGCAGTGAATCTTACGGGGAAGCTTTCTTT.

This clonotype was found a few times. The junction departs from germline at one end; a sequencing error may be responsible. The chain has TRBV10-2 and TRBJ2-7; D is unresolved. This CDR3 region has 12 residues. Germline V lookup: CDR1 WSHSY, CDR2 SAAADI. This CDR3 is CASSYGQYEQYF. The CDR3 nucleotides are TGTGCCAGCAGTTATGGCCAATACGAGCAGTACTTC.

V usage is TRBV7-9 and J usage is TRBJ2-6, with D unresolved. The CDR3 covers 12 residues. V was shortened by 8 bases and J by 4 bases, with 6 bases between the two germline ends. Germline-derived CDR1 and CDR2 are SEHNR and FQNEAQ (reference sequence). This CDR3 is CASEEGANVLTF. CDR3 DNA sequence: TGTGCCAGCGAGGAGGGGGCCAACGTCCTGACTTTC.

The V gene is TRBV9, the J gene TRBJ2-7; D possibly corresponds to TRBD1 (5 bases). This CDR3 has 14 residues. V was clipped by 7 bases and J by 0 bases, with 14 bases between them. Germline assignment: CDR1 SGDLS and CDR2 YYNGEE. The CDR3 region is CASGAGVDSYEQYF. In nucleotides, the CDR3 is TGTGCCAGCGGGGCCGGCGTAGACTCCTACGAGCAGTACTTC.

This clonotype was picked up a small number of times. V is TRBV14 and J is TRBJ2-7; 9 bases map to TRBD2. CDR1 SGHDN and CDR2 FVKESK come from the germline V gene. V lost 0 bases, J lost 2 bases, and 20 bases stayed unmatched. The CDR3 is made up of 21 amino acids. The CDR3, as DNA: TGTGCCAGCAGCCAAGAGATGCCGCCACTGGGGAGTAGCGGGAGAACCTACGAGCAGTACTTC. Residues: CASSQEMPPLGSSGRTYEQYF.

The chain joins TRBV10-3 to TRBJ1-1; tentatively, D is TRBD1 (5 bases). The V gene's germline CDR1 is ENHRY and CDR2 SYGVKD. The germline V and J ends were trimmed by 4 bases and 4 bases, with 13 bases remaining between them. This CDR3 is 14 amino acids long. This CDR3 reads CAISGRGDFTEAFF. The CDR3 coding sequence is TGTGCCATCAGTGGCCGGGGGGATTTCACTGAAGCTTTCTTT.

J is TRBJ1-1 and V is TRBV3-1; D perhaps matches TRBD1 (5 bases). Trimming removed 4 bases at V and 8 bases at J, with 14 bases between. In germline, CDR1 is LGHDT, CDR2 YNNKEL (reference sequence). The CDR3 is 13 residues long. The CDR3 protein is CASSRGGDSEAFF. The CDR3 DNA sequence: TGTGCCAGCAGCCGGGGAGGGGACTCCGAAGCTTTCTTT.

The table lists this clonotype with many counts. This chain joins TRBV19 and TRBJ2-7; D is perhaps TRBD2 (6 bases). In germline, CDR1 is LNHDA, CDR2 SQIVND (reference sequence). This CDR3 contains 12 residues. The V end was cut by 8 bases, the J end by 5 bases, with 13 bases between. Written as DNA, the CDR3 is TGTGCCAGTTCACCGGGGGTCCACGAGCAGTACTTC. This gives the protein CASSPGVHEQYF.

This clonotype came up a few times. The chain uses TRBV5-1 and TRBJ2-7; 8 bases map to TRBD1. The CDR3 consists of 14 residues. With 4 bases clipped from V and 5 bases from J, the junction kept 8 bases outside the gene matches. The germline V gene encodes CDR1 SGHRS and CDR2 YFSETQ. The CDR3 spells CASSQPGQVNEQYF. DNA for the CDR3: TGCGCCAGCAGCCAACCGGGACAGGTCAACGAGCAGTACTTC.

The V and J genes are TRBV12-3 or TRBV12-4 and TRBJ2-5; TRBD2 matches at 8 bases. CDR3 length: 15 residues. The ends lost 6 bases at V and 4 bases at J; junction bases unmatched: 10. The CDR3 is CASSRSGAGRETQYF. CDR3 bases: TGTGCCAGCAGCCGTAGCGGGGCCGGGAGAGAGACCCAGTACTTC.

V gene TRBV24-1 combines with J gene TRBJ1-2, with D unclear. The CDR3 runs to 15 residues. Germline V gene lookup returns CDR1 KGHDR and CDR2 SFDVKD. V was trimmed by 9 bases and J by 3 bases, leaving 19 bases between them. CDR3 in amino acids: CATVDHERNDYGYTF. CDR3 nucleotide sequence: TGTGCCACCGTTGACCATGAGAGGAATGACTATGGCTACACCTTC.

A note on this clonotype: At one end the junction does not follow the germline gene, possibly because of a read error. The gene calls are TRBV10-3 and TRBJ2-2, with D perhaps matching TRBD1 (6 bases). Germline CDR1 reads ENHRY; CDR2 reads SYGVKD. The CDR3 has 15 residues. CDR3 sequence (DNA): TGTGCCATCGAGTCAGGTCGAGGGGGTACCGGGGAGCCGTTTTTT. Amino acids: CAIESGRGGTGEPFF.

As concerns this clonotype: The junction departs from germline at one end; a sequencing error may be responsible. V and J are TRBV15 and TRBJ1-5; weak D call: TRBD1 (5 bases). This CDR3 has 15 amino acids. Per germline, CDR1 LNHNV and CDR2 YYDKDF (reference sequence). The CDR3 nucleotides read TGTACCACCAGGATTGGGACGTCGGGCAATCGGCCCCAGCATTTT. Its protein product is CTTRIGTSGNRPQHF. Together with reference TRBV15 and TRBJ1-5, the CDR3 gives the full variable domain: DAMVIQNPRYQVTQFGKPVTLSCSQTLNHNVMYWYQQKSSQAPKLLFHYYDKDFNNEADTPDNFQSRRPNTSFCFLDIRSPGLGDTAMYLCTTRIGTSGNRPQHFGDGTRLSIL.

This chain connects TRBV29-1 to TRBJ1-1, with 7 bases matching TRBD1. Germline lookup yields CDR1 SQVTM and CDR2 ANQGSEA. The CDR3 consists of 15 residues. The V gene end was trimmed by 6 bases and the J gene end by 8 bases; junction bases not matched to a gene: 18. CDR3 sequence (DNA): TGCAGCGTCAGGGGGACTAAAATGAACACCGGGGAAGCTTTCTTT. Translated: CSVRGTKMNTGEAFF.